These T cell receptor beta chains were read from a single sample in a study of OX40 agonist ivuxolimab in advanced cancers. Assay used: immunoSEQ multiplex PCR; TCRdb lists only in-frame clones, some missing. The table has about 130,000 clones, 90% to 95% seen once. Sequences were derived from CD4+ or CD8+ T cells sorted from blood, sampled in a trial of the OX40 agonist ivuxolimab. These receptors all stem from an adult with an advanced solid tumor such as melanoma, head and neck, liver or kidney cancer. Both conserved end residues are part of each CDR3. Each record gives: J gene, clone size, V gene, D gene, CDR3 protein, CDR3 DNA. The D gene is left open where the match is weak. Size is stated for part of the rows, as once, few or many counts, or as a class when the clone is expanded.

J gene: TRBJ2-7
clone size: -
V gene: TRBV30
D gene: TRBD2
CDR3 protein: CAWGGLAGSYEQYF
CDR3 DNA: TGTGCCTGGGGGGGACTAGCGGGATCCTACGAGCAGTACTTC

J gene: TRBJ1-6
clone size: -
V gene: TRBV5-5
D gene: -
CDR3 protein: CASSLWPAGDSPLHF
CDR3 DNA: TGTGCCAGCAGCTTATGGCCCGCAGGAGATTCACCCCTCCACTTT

J gene: TRBJ2-5
clone size: -
V gene: TRBV6-6
D gene: -
CDR3 protein: CASSYSSPSEYF
CDR3 DNA: TGTGCCAGCAGTTACTCGTCCCCCTCGGAGTACTTC

J gene: TRBJ1-1
clone size: -
V gene: TRBV28
D gene: -
CDR3 protein: CASWGTEAFF
CDR3 DNA: TGTGCCAGCTGGGGCACTGAAGCTTTCTTT

J gene: TRBJ2-3
clone size: -
V gene: TRBV19
D gene: -
CDR3 protein: CASSLATGTDTQYF
CDR3 DNA: TGTGCCAGTAGCCTCGCTACCGGCACAGATACGCAGTATTTT

J gene: TRBJ2-5
clone size: -
V gene: TRBV7-9
D gene: TRBD2
CDR3 protein: CASSWDYQETQYF
CDR3 DNA: TGTGCCAGCAGCTGGGACTATCAAGAGACCCAGTACTTC

J gene: TRBJ1-1
clone size: -
V gene: TRBV19
D gene: TRBD1
CDR3 protein: CASTPRTGLTEAFF
CDR3 DNA: TGTGCCAGTACCCCGAGGACAGGTCTCACTGAAGCTTTCTTT

J gene: TRBJ2-6
clone size: -
V gene: TRBV14
D gene: TRBD1
CDR3 protein: CASSHRGGANVLTF
CDR3 DNA: TGTGCCAGCAGCCACAGGGGGGGGGCCAACGTCCTGACTTTC

J gene: TRBJ1-4
clone size: -
V gene: TRBV5-5
D gene: -
CDR3 protein: CASSLVGNEKLFF
CDR3 DNA: TGTGCCAGCAGCTTGGTCGGCAATGAAAAACTGTTTTTT

J gene: TRBJ2-5
clone size: -
V gene: TRBV27
D gene: TRBD2
CDR3 protein: CASSSGTSGGKETQYF
CDR3 DNA: TGTGCCAGCAGTTCGGGGACTAGCGGGGGAAAAGAGACCCAGTACTTC

J gene: TRBJ2-7
clone size: -
V gene: TRBV7-9
D gene: -
CDR3 protein: CASSLPRAEQYF
CDR3 DNA: TGTGCCAGCAGCTTACCCAGAGCCGAGCAGTACTTC

J gene: TRBJ1-4
clone size: -
V gene: TRBV11-3
D gene: -
CDR3 protein: CASSLNPNEKLFF
CDR3 DNA: TGTGCCAGCAGCTTAAACCCTAATGAAAAACTGTTTTTT

J gene: TRBJ2-1
clone size: -
V gene: TRBV5-1
D gene: TRBD2
CDR3 protein: CASSLRASGRYNEQFF
CDR3 DNA: TGCGCCAGCAGCTTGAGGGCTAGCGGGCGGTACAATGAGCAGTTCTTC

J gene: TRBJ2-2
clone size: -
V gene: TRBV18
D gene: -
CDR3 protein: CASSPTSALGELFF
CDR3 DNA: TGTGCCAGCTCGCCCACTAGTGCCCTCGGGGAGCTGTTTTTT

J gene: TRBJ1-5
clone size: -
V gene: TRBV12-5
D gene: -
CDR3 protein: CASGLGTGNQPQHF
CDR3 DNA: TGTGCTAGTGGTTTGGGGACAGGCAATCAGCCCCAGCATTTT

J gene: TRBJ2-7
clone size: -
V gene: TRBV10-3
D gene: TRBD1
CDR3 protein: CAISERDSKNEQYF
CDR3 DNA: TGTGCCATCAGTGAGAGGGACAGCAAAAACGAGCAGTACTTC

J gene: TRBJ2-3
clone size: -
V gene: TRBV28
D gene: -
CDR3 protein: CASSFLRGKTDTQYF
CDR3 DNA: TGTGCCAGCAGTTTCCTCAGGGGAAAAACAGATACGCAGTATTTT

J gene: TRBJ2-7
clone size: -
V gene: TRBV7-9
D gene: -
CDR3 protein: CASSLHGRTGSYEQYF
CDR3 DNA: TGTGCCAGCAGCCTTCACGGGCGGACGGGCTCCTACGAGCAGTACTTC

J gene: TRBJ2-4
clone size: -
V gene: TRBV29-1
D gene: -
CDR3 protein: CSVEEQGLIAKNIQYF
CDR3 DNA: TGCAGCGTTGAAGAACAGGGCCTCATAGCCAAAAACATTCAGTACTTC

J gene: TRBJ1-1
clone size: once
V gene: TRBV13
D gene: -
CDR3 protein: CASSSSGELGNTEAFF
CDR3 DNA: TGTGCCAGCAGCTCGTCAGGGGAGCTGGGGAACACTGAAGCTTTCTTT

J gene: TRBJ1-1
clone size: -
V gene: TRBV6-5
D gene: -
CDR3 protein: CASSRKMNTEAFF
CDR3 DNA: TGTGCCAGCAGCCGAAAGATGAACACTGAAGCTTTCTTT

J gene: TRBJ2-3
clone size: -
V gene: TRBV9
D gene: -
CDR3 protein: CASSVEIRSTDTQYF
CDR3 DNA: TGTGCCAGCAGCGTAGAGATACGCAGCACAGATACGCAGTATTTT

J gene: TRBJ2-7
clone size: -
V gene: TRBV19
D gene: -
CDR3 protein: CASSMYRQSSYEQYF
CDR3 DNA: TGTGCCAGTAGTATGTATCGTCAGTCCTCCTACGAGCAGTACTTC

J gene: TRBJ1-5
clone size: -
V gene: TRBV4-3
D gene: TRBD1
CDR3 protein: CASSQDPQGGNQPQHF
CDR3 DNA: TGCGCCAGCAGCCAAGACCCACAGGGGGGCAATCAGCCCCAGCATTTT

J gene: TRBJ1-1
clone size: few
V gene: TRBV6-5
D gene: TRBD1
CDR3 protein: CASSPPQGYTEAFF
CDR3 DNA: TGTGCCAGCAGTCCGCCACAGGGGTACACTGAAGCTTTCTTT

J gene: TRBJ1-1
clone size: -
V gene: TRBV7-3
D gene: TRBD1
CDR3 protein: CASSSERTGGTEAFF
CDR3 DNA: TGTGCCAGCAGCAGCGAACGGACAGGGGGCACTGAAGCTTTCTTT

J gene: TRBJ1-4
clone size: -
V gene: TRBV7-2
D gene: TRBD1
CDR3 protein: CASSRTGVATNEKLFF
CDR3 DNA: TGTGCCAGCAGCCGGACAGGGGTCGCGACTAATGAAAAACTGTTTTTT

J gene: TRBJ2-3
clone size: -
V gene: TRBV28
D gene: -
CDR3 protein: CASSFRTDTQYF
CDR3 DNA: TGTGCCAGCAGTTTTAGAACAGATACGCAGTATTTT

J gene: TRBJ2-1
clone size: -
V gene: TRBV10-1
D gene: TRBD2
CDR3 protein: CASSEGLVFNEQFF
CDR3 DNA: TGCGCCAGCAGTGAGGGACTAGTCTTTAATGAGCAGTTCTTC

J gene: TRBJ2-4
clone size: -
V gene: TRBV5-4
D gene: TRBD1
CDR3 protein: CASSLSQLLNRGGENIQYF
CDR3 DNA: TGTGCCAGCAGCTTGTCGCAACTTCTAAACAGGGGCGGCGAGAACATTCAGTACTTC

J gene: TRBJ2-2
clone size: -
V gene: TRBV5-1
D gene: TRBD1
CDR3 protein: CASSLGQGQGSHTGELFF
CDR3 DNA: TGCGCCAGCAGCTTGGGTCAGGGACAGGGCTCGCACACCGGGGAGCTGTTTTTT

J gene: TRBJ1-5
clone size: -
V gene: TRBV30
D gene: TRBD1
CDR3 protein: CAWSGTGRPFLDQPQHF
CDR3 DNA: TGTGCCTGGAGTGGGACAGGGCGTCCCTTTCTCGATCAGCCCCAGCATTTT

J gene: TRBJ1-1
clone size: few
V gene: TRBV7-9
D gene: -
CDR3 protein: CASSSLSSEAFF
CDR3 DNA: TGTGCCAGCAGCTCATTAAGCTCTGAAGCTTTCTTT

J gene: TRBJ1-4
clone size: -
V gene: TRBV5-1
D gene: -
CDR3 protein: CASSFGGAANEKLFF
CDR3 DNA: TGCGCCAGCAGCTTCGGGGGGGCCGCTAATGAAAAACTGTTTTTT

J gene: TRBJ1-4
clone size: -
V gene: TRBV5-6
D gene: -
CDR3 protein: CASSLAGGGSEKLFF
CDR3 DNA: TGTGCCAGCAGCTTGGCCGGGGGCGGAAGTGAAAAACTGTTTTTT

J gene: TRBJ2-7
clone size: -
V gene: TRBV18
D gene: -
CDR3 protein: CASSPDGDYEQYF
CDR3 DNA: TGTGCCAGCTCACCTGACGGAGACTACGAGCAGTACTTC

J gene: TRBJ2-2
clone size: -
V gene: TRBV14
D gene: TRBD1
CDR3 protein: CASSPRDRDTGELFF
CDR3 DNA: TGTGCCAGCAGCCCCCGGGACAGGGACACCGGGGAGCTGTTTTTT

J gene: TRBJ2-3
clone size: -
V gene: TRBV5-4
D gene: TRBD1
CDR3 protein: CAIRDRASGGRQYF
CDR3 DNA: TGTGCCATTCGGGACAGGGCTAGCGGAGGCCGACAGTATTTT

J gene: TRBJ2-3
clone size: -
V gene: TRBV9
D gene: TRBD2
CDR3 protein: CASSVLAGLDRPDTQYF
CDR3 DNA: TGTGCCAGCAGCGTACTGGCGGGACTAGATCGCCCAGATACGCAGTATTTT

J gene: TRBJ2-3
clone size: -
V gene: TRBV19
D gene: -
CDR3 protein: CASKNSGTRGTDTQYF
CDR3 DNA: TGTGCCAGTAAGAACAGCGGGACAAGGGGCACAGATACGCAGTATTTT

J gene: TRBJ1-2
clone size: -
V gene: TRBV28
D gene: -
CDR3 protein: CASSLGRPGYGYTF
CDR3 DNA: TGTGCCAGCAGTCTAGGTAGGCCGGGCTATGGCTACACCTTC

J gene: TRBJ1-5
clone size: once
V gene: TRBV7-2
D gene: -
CDR3 protein: CASSPGWAQPQHF
CDR3 DNA: TGTGCCAGCAGCCCGGGGTGGGCACAGCCCCAGCATTTT

J gene: TRBJ2-2
clone size: -
V gene: TRBV5-4
D gene: -
CDR3 protein: CASSPWSVAGELFF
CDR3 DNA: TGTGCCAGCAGCCCCTGGTCGGTGGCCGGGGAGCTGTTTTTT

J gene: TRBJ1-1
clone size: -
V gene: TRBV5-4
D gene: -
CDR3 protein: CASAIGAQNTEAFF
CDR3 DNA: TGTGCCAGCGCTATTGGGGCCCAGAACACTGAAGCTTTCTTT

J gene: TRBJ1-5
clone size: many
V gene: TRBV7-2
D gene: TRBD1
CDR3 protein: CASSLAGQKPQHF
CDR3 DNA: TGTGCCAGCAGCTTAGCGGGACAGAAGCCCCAGCATTTT

J gene: TRBJ2-3
clone size: -
V gene: TRBV7-9
D gene: TRBD1
CDR3 protein: CASRPTGGPRDTQYF
CDR3 DNA: TGTGCCAGCAGACCGACAGGGGGCCCCCGGGATACGCAGTATTTT

J gene: TRBJ2-2
clone size: -
V gene: TRBV4-3
D gene: TRBD2
CDR3 protein: CASSQGPSGYGELFF
CDR3 DNA: TGCGCCAGCAGCCAAGGGCCTAGCGGGTACGGGGAGCTGTTTTTT

J gene: TRBJ1-1
clone size: -
V gene: TRBV18
D gene: -
CDR3 protein: CASSPLTTVNTEAFF
CDR3 DNA: TGTGCCAGCTCACCACTAACGACAGTGAACACTGAAGCTTTCTTT

J gene: TRBJ1-2
clone size: -
V gene: TRBV11-2
D gene: -
CDR3 protein: CASSEDRNYGYTF
CDR3 DNA: TGTGCCAGCAGCGAGGACAGAAACTATGGCTACACCTTC

J gene: TRBJ2-1
clone size: -
V gene: TRBV19
D gene: TRBD2
CDR3 protein: CASRPHSGGSRGEQFF
CDR3 DNA: TGTGCCAGTAGACCCCACAGCGGGGGGTCCCGGGGTGAGCAGTTCTTC

J gene: TRBJ1-1
clone size: -
V gene: TRBV28
D gene: TRBD1
CDR3 protein: CASSPPGQGNTEAFF
CDR3 DNA: TGTGCCAGCAGTCCTCCGGGACAGGGGAACACTGAAGCTTTCTTT

J gene: TRBJ2-7
clone size: -
V gene: TRBV30
D gene: -
CDR3 protein: CAWSKGLLYEQYF
CDR3 DNA: TGTGCCTGGAGTAAGGGGCTCCTCTACGAGCAGTACTTC

J gene: TRBJ1-2
clone size: -
V gene: TRBV19
D gene: -
CDR3 protein: CASSIGGVPYGYTF
CDR3 DNA: TGTGCCAGTAGTATAGGAGGGGTACCCTATGGCTACACCTTC

J gene: TRBJ1-1
clone size: -
V gene: TRBV5-4
D gene: -
CDR3 protein: CASSLDGVTEAFF
CDR3 DNA: TGTGCCAGCAGCTTGGACGGGGTTACTGAAGCTTTCTTT

J gene: TRBJ1-5
clone size: once
V gene: TRBV7-2
D gene: -
CDR3 protein: CASSFLGPGNQPQHF
CDR3 DNA: TGTGCCAGCAGCTTTTTGGGGCCCGGCAATCAGCCCCAGCATTTT

J gene: TRBJ1-5
clone size: -
V gene: TRBV6-5
D gene: -
CDR3 protein: CASSYPLTGTQHF
CDR3 DNA: TGTGCCAGCAGTTACCCATTGACGGGAACCCAGCATTTT

J gene: TRBJ2-7
clone size: -
V gene: TRBV10-2
D gene: -
CDR3 protein: CASIPIDSYEQYF
CDR3 DNA: TGCGCCAGCATTCCGATTGACTCGTACGAGCAGTACTTC

J gene: TRBJ2-7
clone size: -
V gene: TRBV28
D gene: -
CDR3 protein: CASSLRSYEQYF
CDR3 DNA: TGTGCCAGCAGTTTACGTTCCTACGAGCAGTACTTC

J gene: TRBJ1-1
clone size: -
V gene: TRBV5-6
D gene: TRBD1
CDR3 protein: CASSFLRTGLNTEAFF
CDR3 DNA: TGTGCCAGCAGTTTTCTTAGGACAGGATTGAACACTGAAGCTTTCTTT